This TCR beta chain was profiled in a study of blood T cell repertoires in COVID-19. For the study at large: Specimens from acute and convalescent COVID-19 originated in the United States, Italy and Spain. The cDNA or gDNA used as material had been derived from T cells, B-cell-depleted T cells, or PBMCs.

This clone was observed a few times. In the source study's methods: From reference gene primer amplification, estimates of nucleated cell counts were derived. Some clones are missing from TCRdb's copy, which holds only in-frame ones; the method was immunoSEQ multiplex PCR. The V and J calls and clone size are taken from that table; D and trimming were inferred from the DNA. Found here are approximately 450,000 clones, about 89% of them singletons; the top ten hold around 4.4%. The sequencing input was peripheral blood. The source is a woman in her 30s with acute or convalescent COVID-19.

CDR3 nucleotides: TGCGCCAGCAGCTTGGATCTAGCGGGGGGCCGGGAGACCCAGTACTTC. Protein: CASSLDLAGGRETQYF. The V call is TRBV5-1, the J call TRBJ2-5; 11 bases are a match to TRBD2. The germline V gene has CDR1 SGHRS and CDR2 YFSETQ. The V and J ends lost 0 bases and 5 bases, in that order; junction bases with no gene match: 6. The CDR3 consists of 16 residues.